The rows below give T cell receptor beta chains drawn from one sample of a study of T cell responses to AZD1222 COVID-19 vaccine. The data were produced by immunoSEQ multiplex PCR, yet TCRdb's version contains in-frame clones alone and is incomplete. The sample lists around 99,000 clones; 70% to 90% were seen once. This sample comprised peripheral blood, obtained on day 0 of MenACWY control vaccination. Source of these receptors: an adult in good health. Both conserved end residues are part of each CDR3. Fields, in order: CDR3 protein, CDR3 DNA, D gene, J gene, clone size, V gene. A D gene is named only where the DNA matches it firmly. Some rows have no size entry. The others give once, few or many, or a class for an expanded clone.

CDR3 protein: CASSQRTSGRAPSYNEQFF; CDR3 DNA: TGTGCCAGCAGCCAACGGACTAGCGGGAGGGCACCCTCCTACAATGAGCAGTTCTTC; D gene: TRBD2; J gene: TRBJ2-1; clone size: .; V gene: TRBV9
CDR3 protein: CASSPRLAPNTGELFF; CDR3 DNA: TGTGCCAGCAGCCCGAGACTAGCGCCGAACACCGGGGAGCTGTTTTTT; D gene: TRBD2; J gene: TRBJ2-2; clone size: .; V gene: TRBV9
CDR3 protein: CASSTMTDTQYF; CDR3 DNA: TGCGCCAGCAGTACTATGACAGATACGCAGTATTTT; D gene: .; J gene: TRBJ2-3; clone size: .; V gene: TRBV10-2
CDR3 protein: CASSLDLGLRETQYF; CDR3 DNA: TGTGCCAGCAGCTTAGATCTGGGGTTGAGAGAGACCCAGTACTTC; D gene: .; J gene: TRBJ2-5; clone size: .; V gene: TRBV11-2
CDR3 protein: CASNKQGGPYEQYF; CDR3 DNA: TGTGCCAGCAACAAACAGGGGGGGCCCTACGAGCAGTACTTC; D gene: .; J gene: TRBJ2-7; clone size: .; V gene: TRBV3-1/TRBV3-2
CDR3 protein: CAWSVLGLRGGQYF; CDR3 DNA: TGTGCCTGGAGTGTACTGGGGTTGCGGGGGGGGCAGTATTTT; D gene: TRBD2; J gene: TRBJ2-3; clone size: .; V gene: TRBV30
CDR3 protein: CASSRQGGTEAFF; CDR3 DNA: TGTGCCAGCAGCAGACAGGGGGGCACTGAAGCTTTCTTT; D gene: TRBD1; J gene: TRBJ1-1; clone size: .; V gene: TRBV5-8
CDR3 protein: CASSLTPGETQYF; CDR3 DNA: TGTGCCAGCAGTTTAACACCGGGGGAGACCCAGTACTTC; D gene: .; J gene: TRBJ2-5; clone size: .; V gene: TRBV12-3/TRBV12-4
CDR3 protein: CASSVGDHNSPLHF; CDR3 DNA: TGTGCCAGCAGCGTAGGAGATCATAATTCACCCCTCCACTTT; D gene: .; J gene: TRBJ1-6; clone size: .; V gene: TRBV9
CDR3 protein: CSASQTPLHF; CDR3 DNA: TGCAGTGCTAGTCAGACACCCCTCCACTTT; D gene: .; J gene: TRBJ1-6; clone size: .; V gene: TRBV20-1
CDR3 protein: CASSPLFDYGYTF; CDR3 DNA: TGTGCCAGCAGCCCATTATTCGACTATGGCTACACCTTC; D gene: .; J gene: TRBJ1-2; clone size: .; V gene: TRBV7-8
CDR3 protein: CASSPTVGLSQHF; CDR3 DNA: TGCGCCAGCAGTCCTACAGTGGGATTGTCCCAGCATTTT; D gene: .; J gene: TRBJ1-5; clone size: .; V gene: TRBV23-1
CDR3 protein: CASSGYLGAGELFF; CDR3 DNA: TGTGCCAGCAGCGGATACCTCGGGGCCGGGGAGCTGTTTTTT; D gene: .; J gene: TRBJ2-2; clone size: .; V gene: TRBV6-4
CDR3 protein: CASSTRQGGTGELFF; CDR3 DNA: TGTGCCAGCAGCACAAGGCAAGGGGGCACCGGGGAGCTGTTTTTT; D gene: .; J gene: TRBJ2-2; clone size: once; V gene: TRBV5-5
CDR3 protein: CASSSPGSGRVYEQYF; CDR3 DNA: TGTGCCAGCAGTTCTCCAGGGAGCGGGAGGGTATACGAGCAGTACTTC; D gene: TRBD2; J gene: TRBJ2-7; clone size: once; V gene: TRBV28
CDR3 protein: CASSLATGWGEKLFF; CDR3 DNA: TGTGCCAGCAGTTTGGCAACAGGGTGGGGTGAAAAACTGTTTTTT; D gene: .; J gene: TRBJ1-4; clone size: .; V gene: TRBV28
CDR3 protein: CASSEDSGLPPLHF; CDR3 DNA: TGTGCCAGCAGTGAAGATTCCGGTCTCCCACCCCTCCACTTT; D gene: .; J gene: TRBJ1-6; clone size: .; V gene: TRBV6-4
CDR3 protein: CASSPRIRGSYEQYF; CDR3 DNA: TGTGCCAGCAGCCCGCGTATCAGGGGCTCCTACGAGCAGTACTTC; D gene: .; J gene: TRBJ2-7; clone size: .; V gene: TRBV5-5
CDR3 protein: CASSFSGTGRSEQYF; CDR3 DNA: TGTGCCAGCAGTTTTAGTGGGACAGGGAGATCCGAGCAGTACTTC; D gene: TRBD1; J gene: TRBJ2-7; clone size: .; V gene: TRBV28
CDR3 protein: CASSVPTGTNYGYTF; CDR3 DNA: TGTGCCAGCAGTGTCCCGACAGGAACCAACTATGGCTACACCTTC; D gene: .; J gene: TRBJ1-2; clone size: .; V gene: TRBV28
CDR3 protein: CASSKVRPPSGYGYTF; CDR3 DNA: TGTGCCAGCAGCAAAGTCCGTCCACCCTCGGGGTATGGCTACACCTTC; D gene: .; J gene: TRBJ1-2; clone size: few; V gene: TRBV21-1
CDR3 protein: CASSTRQGSYGYTF; CDR3 DNA: TGTGCCAGTAGTACCAGACAGGGATCCTATGGCTACACCTTC; D gene: TRBD1; J gene: TRBJ1-2; clone size: .; V gene: TRBV19
CDR3 protein: CASSILGNKAYEQYF; CDR3 DNA: TGTGCCAGTAGTATTCTCGGAAACAAAGCCTACGAGCAGTACTTC; D gene: .; J gene: TRBJ2-7; clone size: .; V gene: TRBV19
CDR3 protein: CASSLALDRGSPLHF; CDR3 DNA: TGTGCCAGCAGCTTAGCGCTGGACAGAGGTTCACCCCTCCACTTT; D gene: .; J gene: TRBJ1-6; clone size: .; V gene: TRBV7-2
CDR3 protein: CASSSDGEQPQHF; CDR3 DNA: TGTGCCAGCAGTTCGGACGGGGAACAGCCCCAGCATTTT; D gene: .; J gene: TRBJ1-5; clone size: .; V gene: TRBV6-4
CDR3 protein: CAISRQGASYEQYF; CDR3 DNA: TGTGCCATTAGCCGACAGGGGGCGTCCTACGAGCAGTACTTC; D gene: TRBD1; J gene: TRBJ2-7; clone size: .; V gene: TRBV10-3
CDR3 protein: CASSQDLTSAGWGNTIYF; CDR3 DNA: TGTGCCAGCAGCCAAGATCTCACATCGGCAGGGTGGGGAAACACCATATATTTT; D gene: .; J gene: TRBJ1-3; clone size: once; V gene: TRBV4-2
CDR3 protein: CASSPFWETYEQYF; CDR3 DNA: TGTGCCAGCAGCCCCTTTTGGGAGACCTACGAGCAGTACTTC; D gene: .; J gene: TRBJ2-7; clone size: once; V gene: TRBV3-1/TRBV3-2
CDR3 protein: CASSLGDSSNQPQHF; CDR3 DNA: TGTGCCAGCAGCTTGGGGGACAGTAGCAATCAGCCCCAGCATTTT; D gene: TRBD1; J gene: TRBJ1-5; clone size: .; V gene: TRBV5-8
CDR3 protein: CASSFTGPAGNEQFF; CDR3 DNA: TGCGCCAGCAGCTTCACCGGGCCCGCGGGCAATGAGCAGTTCTTC; D gene: .; J gene: TRBJ2-1; clone size: few; V gene: TRBV5-1
CDR3 protein: CASSLNGDRNEKLFF; CDR3 DNA: TGTGCCAGCAGCTTAAATGGGGACAGGAATGAAAAACTGTTTTTT; D gene: TRBD1; J gene: TRBJ1-4; clone size: .; V gene: TRBV7-3
CDR3 protein: CASTPLSWLSNYNSPLHF; CDR3 DNA: TGTGCCAGCACCCCTCTAAGTTGGTTATCGAATTATAATTCACCCCTCCACTTT; D gene: .; J gene: TRBJ1-6; clone size: .; V gene: TRBV12-1
CDR3 protein: CASSPDPWDSGDYGYTF; CDR3 DNA: TGTGCCAGCAGCCCAGATCCTTGGGACAGTGGGGACTATGGCTACACCTTC; D gene: TRBD1; J gene: TRBJ1-2; clone size: .; V gene: TRBV3-1/TRBV3-2
CDR3 protein: CASSAGPGYPPNEQFF; CDR3 DNA: TGTGCCAGCAGCGCGGGACCTGGGTACCCTCCCAATGAGCAGTTCTTC; D gene: .; J gene: TRBJ2-1; clone size: .; V gene: TRBV7-3
CDR3 protein: CASSLPLTGFGNQPQHF; CDR3 DNA: TGTGCCAGCAGTTTACCCTTGACAGGGTTCGGCAATCAGCCCCAGCATTTT; D gene: TRBD1; J gene: TRBJ1-5; clone size: .; V gene: TRBV28
CDR3 protein: CASSKIQSSYEQYF; CDR3 DNA: TGTGCCAGCAGCAAAATACAGAGCTCCTACGAGCAGTACTTC; D gene: .; J gene: TRBJ2-7; clone size: .; V gene: TRBV7-2
CDR3 protein: CASSSGEYTEAFF; CDR3 DNA: TGTGCCAGCAGCTCCGGGGAGTACACTGAAGCTTTCTTT; D gene: .; J gene: TRBJ1-1; clone size: .; V gene: TRBV5-4
CDR3 protein: CASSPRQGAGNTEAFF; CDR3 DNA: TGTGCCAGCAGCCCCAGACAGGGGGCCGGGAACACTGAAGCTTTCTTT; D gene: TRBD1; J gene: TRBJ1-1; clone size: .; V gene: TRBV4-2
CDR3 protein: CASSIGGGIPEAFF; CDR3 DNA: TGTGCCAGTAGTATAGGGGGGGGTATCCCTGAAGCTTTCTTT; D gene: .; J gene: TRBJ1-1; clone size: .; V gene: TRBV19
CDR3 protein: CASSQAGASTDTQYF; CDR3 DNA: TGCGCCAGCAGCCAAGCCGGGGCCAGCACAGATACGCAGTATTTT; D gene: .; J gene: TRBJ2-3; clone size: .; V gene: TRBV4-3
CDR3 protein: CASSSYRRGYEQYF; CDR3 DNA: TGTGCCAGCAGTTCCTATAGAAGGGGCTACGAGCAGTACTTC; D gene: .; J gene: TRBJ2-7; clone size: .; V gene: TRBV6-2/TRBV6-3
CDR3 protein: CASSSTRGGSYNEQFF; CDR3 DNA: TGTGCCAGCAGTTCTACCCGGGGGGGGTCCTACAATGAGCAGTTCTTC; D gene: TRBD2; J gene: TRBJ2-1; clone size: .; V gene: TRBV7-9
CDR3 protein: CASSLAQGYGYGYTF; CDR3 DNA: TGTGCCAGCAGCTTAGCACAGGGTTACGGCTATGGCTACACCTTC; D gene: .; J gene: TRBJ1-2; clone size: .; V gene: TRBV7-9
CDR3 protein: CASSENSQGRTDTQYF; CDR3 DNA: TGTGCCAGCAGTGAAAATTCACAGGGACGAACAGATACGCAGTATTTT; D gene: .; J gene: TRBJ2-3; clone size: .; V gene: TRBV25-1
CDR3 protein: CASRVGAEKYGYTF; CDR3 DNA: TGTGCCAGTCGGGTCGGAGCCGAAAAGTATGGCTACACCTTC; D gene: .; J gene: TRBJ1-2; clone size: .; V gene: TRBV2
CDR3 protein: CASSVRTRGGELFF; CDR3 DNA: TGTGCCAGCAGCGTCCGGACCCGGGGCGGGGAGCTGTTTTTT; D gene: .; J gene: TRBJ2-2; clone size: .; V gene: TRBV9
CDR3 protein: CASSGQYKYSNQPQHF; CDR3 DNA: TGTGCCAGCAGTGGACAGTACAAATATAGCAATCAGCCCCAGCATTTT; D gene: .; J gene: TRBJ1-5; clone size: .; V gene: TRBV6-1
CDR3 protein: CASSYAQTVYEQYF; CDR3 DNA: TGTGCCAGCAGTTACGCCCAGACCGTCTACGAGCAGTACTTC; D gene: .; J gene: TRBJ2-7; clone size: .; V gene: TRBV6-2/TRBV6-3
CDR3 protein: CASSSIRTEAFF; CDR3 DNA: TGTGCCAGCAGCTCCATCCGCACTGAAGCTTTCTTT; D gene: .; J gene: TRBJ1-1; clone size: .; V gene: TRBV7-2
CDR3 protein: CASSPETDSRNEKLFF; CDR3 DNA: TGTGCCAGCAGCCCTGAGACAGACTCTCGAAATGAAAAACTGTTTTTT; D gene: .; J gene: TRBJ1-4; clone size: once; V gene: TRBV5-4
CDR3 protein: CASSLSAEAFF; CDR3 DNA: TGTGCCAGCAGCTTATCAGCTGAAGCTTTCTTT; D gene: .; J gene: TRBJ1-1; clone size: .; V gene: TRBV7-9
CDR3 protein: CASSTFDRDEGYTF; CDR3 DNA: TGTGCCAGCAGCACATTCGACAGGGATGAGGGCTACACCTTC; D gene: TRBD1; J gene: TRBJ1-2; clone size: .; V gene: TRBV7-9
CDR3 protein: CASSPGQSNEKLFF; CDR3 DNA: TGTGCCAGCAGCCCCGGACAATCTAATGAAAAACTGTTTTTT; D gene: .; J gene: TRBJ1-4; clone size: .; V gene: TRBV7-9
CDR3 protein: CASSLLGAGGNTIYF; CDR3 DNA: TGTGCCAGCAGTTTGTTGGGGGCTGGTGGAAACACCATATATTTT; D gene: .; J gene: TRBJ1-3; clone size: .; V gene: TRBV28
CDR3 protein: CASSYPDRVSLGYTF; CDR3 DNA: TGTGCCAGCAGTTACCCGGACAGGGTCTCCCTAGGCTACACCTTC; D gene: TRBD1; J gene: TRBJ1-2; clone size: .; V gene: TRBV6-2/TRBV6-3
CDR3 protein: CATGGLTARTDTQYF; CDR3 DNA: TGTGCCACCGGGGGCTTGACGGCTAGGACAGATACGCAGTATTTT; D gene: .; J gene: TRBJ2-3; clone size: .; V gene: TRBV2